One T cell receptor (beta chain) is described in this entry. This sample is drawn from a study of blood T cell repertoires in COVID-19. The overall study: The study drew acute and convalescent COVID-19 samples from the United States, Italy and Spain. PBMCs, B-cell-depleted T cells, or T cells were the source of the cDNA or gDNA that made up the material.

Sequencing was performed with immunoSEQ multiplex PCR; in TCRdb, only in-frame clones are kept and a portion is missing. The sample lists fewer than 300,000 clones, 65% to 90% occurring once. This clonotype was obtained from a man in his fifties or sixties with active or convalescent COVID-19. The sample taken for sequencing was peripheral blood.

DNA of the CDR3: TGTGCCAGCAGTTTAAAAGGGACAGGGTCCAATGAGCAGTTCTTC. It codes for CASSLKGTGSNEQFF. The chain has TRBV27 and TRBJ2-1; 9 bases agree with TRBD1. Germline-derived CDR1 and CDR2 are MNHEY and SMNVEV (reference sequence). J was trimmed by 6 bases and V by 2 bases; bases with no gene match: 5. The CDR3 consists of 15 residues.